This entry lists 4 T cell receptor beta chains sequenced from one sample in a study of shared clonotypes between healthy human individuals. Profiled with immunoSEQ multiplex PCR; TCRdb holds only in-frame clones, not every one. The data contain a few million clones, roughly 92% of them seen just once; the ten biggest clones take up about 0.36%. Sequenced sample: naive CD4+ T cells from PBMCs. Noted subset: CD45RA+ positively selected. All receptors come from a man aged 18 to 29 in good health. Some clones in this sample may be carry-over from other donors' samples.

The V gene is TRBV14, the J gene TRBJ2-1; tentatively, D is TRBD2 (5 bases). This CDR3 is built from 16 residues. V lost 1 base and J 6 bases, leaving 16 bases between the germline ends. Germline-derived CDR1 and CDR2 are SGHDN and FVKESK. CDR3 bases: TGTGCCAGCAGCCAAGTAAAGCGAGGGAGCCTCAATGAGCAGTTCTTC. Protein sequence: CASSQVKRGSLNEQFF.

This CDR3 reads CASSRLGTSGLSYNEQFF. The CDR3 DNA is TGCGCCAGCAGCCGCCTTGGGACTAGCGGGCTCTCCTACAATGAGCAGTTCTTC. This chain joins TRBV4-3 and TRBJ2-1; 12 positions agree with TRBD2. Germline assignment: CDR1 LGHNA and CDR2 YSLEER. This CDR3 spans 18 amino acids. J was trimmed by 0 bases and V by 4 bases; bases with no gene match: 7.

The rearrangement joins TRBV14 to TRBJ2-7; 12 bases match TRBD2. V was pared by 3 bases and J by 0 bases, with 24 bases of the junction left unmatched. Germline V CDR1 and CDR2: SGHDN, FVKESK. This CDR3 comprises 23 residues. The CDR3 nucleotides read TGTGCCAGCAGCCACCCAGCTCCGATTAACCCCGGGACTAGCGGGCGTATCTCCTACGAGCAGTACTTC. As protein: CASSHPAPINPGTSGRISYEQYF.

V gene TRBV5-4 combines with J gene TRBJ2-1, with D perhaps being TRBD1 or TRBD2 (5 bases each). CDR1 and CDR2 from the germline V gene are SGHNT and YYREEE (reference sequence). V lost 4 bases, J lost 0 bases, and 11 bases lay in between. The CDR3 covers 15 residues. The chain's CDR3 is CASSGGDRSYNEQFF. CDR3 DNA sequence: TGTGCCAGCAGCGGGGGTGATCGCTCCTACAATGAGCAGTTCTTC.